These T cell receptor beta chains were read from a single sample in a study of blood T cell repertoires in COVID-19. Data came from immunoSEQ multiplex PCR; TCRdb stores just in-frame clones and leaves some out. This table holds 160,000 or so clones, approximately 80% found once. Sequences were obtained from peripheral blood. The receptors derive from a human donor in a cohort sampled during active COVID-19. Each CDR3 is given with its conserved first and last residue. A D gene is named only where the DNA matches it firmly. Only part of the rows carry a size: once, few, many, or a class if the clone is expanded.

v_gene | d_gene | abundance | CDR3aa
TRBV16 | - | - | CASSPTGVSNQPQHF
TRBV9 | - | - | CASSVIQGTEAFF
TRBV15 | - | few | CATSRDLAGDEQFF
TRBV7-9 | - | - | CASSKQGASGNTIYF
TRBV5-1 | - | once | CASSLDGDTQYF
TRBV6-5 | - | - | CASSYGQSNEKLFF
TRBV27 | - | - | CASSLGGSSYNEQFF
TRBV9 | - | - | CASSGGGANSPLHF
TRBV6-5 | - | - | CASSYSGYSYNEQFF
TRBV19 | TRBD1 | - | CASRTQGVWNTEAFF
TRBV9 | - | - | CASSQDSYGYTF
TRBV7-2 | - | - | CASSPDISANYGYTF
TRBV7-2 | TRBD1 | - | CASSGGTGYSSPLHF
TRBV4-3 | - | - | CASSQVGSSLAHEQFF
TRBV29-1 | - | - | CSVESAVQETQYF
TRBV12-3/TRBV12-4 | TRBD2 | - | CASSLGGRWYF
TRBV12-3/TRBV12-4 | - | - | CASSRGSSYEQYF
TRBV7-9 | - | - | CASSHPPGHRIYEQYF
TRBV4-1 | - | few | CASSQVSSRLSSYNSPLHF
TRBV5-4 | TRBD1 | - | CASSSRDREVYGYTF
TRBV28 | TRBD1 | - | CASTRQGGRTEAFF
TRBV5-4 | TRBD2 | few | CASSLERGLAYEQYF
TRBV20-1 | TRBD2 | - | CSAERGEQYF
TRBV6-6 | TRBD1 | - | CASGGQGRGSYEQYF
TRBV29-1 | TRBD1 | - | CSVGGQGAQTYEQYF
TRBV6-5 | - | - | CASSYSRMGRNTEAFF
TRBV9 | - | - | CASSVFPKQYF
TRBV10-3 | - | once | CAISETGTGELFF
TRBV4-3 | - | - | CASSQDAPGRDGPYGYTF
TRBV7-2 | - | many | CASSLNWGANYGYTF
TRBV2 | - | - | CASSAFIAYNEQFF
TRBV13 | - | - | CASSLRQGGDTQYF
TRBV5-1 | - | - | CASSPPPPRHEQFF
TRBV10-1 | TRBD1 | - | CASSPGTGGSEQYF
TRBV4-3 | TRBD1 | once | CASSQDPDRGREQYF
TRBV3-1/TRBV3-2 | - | - | CASRLAGGTEAFF
TRBV4-1 | - | - | CASSPLASGDNEQFF
TRBV5-5 | TRBD1 | - | CASSLRQGVSYEQYF
TRBV9 | TRBD1 | - | CASSVTPAGQGSEAFF
TRBV5-1 | - | - | CASRAGRGEKLFF
TRBV2 | - | once | CASSEAVGGSSYEQYF
TRBV9 | - | few | CASSVGTGQFYEQYF
TRBV7-8 | - | - | CASSPRVSSYNEQFF
TRBV5-1 | TRBD2 | - | CASSLVGLAGNRKAERSYEQYF
TRBV5-1 | TRBD2 | - | CASSLTSGAQETQYF
TRBV29-1 | TRBD2 | - | CSVEDGASGRVEQFF
TRBV5-1 | - | - | CASSLEVSGTYEQYF
TRBV5-5 | TRBD1 | - | CASSLGPGTGESDGYTF
TRBV4-3 | TRBD1 | - | CASSPYGQGNEAFF
TRBV4-1 | TRBD2 | - | CASSQVKGYSGGPNEQFF
TRBV28 | TRBD1 | - | CASGLDGRGYEQYF
TRBV4-3 | - | once | CASSQAGGNPGETQYF
TRBV18 | - | - | CASSPTLGGYSTDTQYF